This is a list of T cell receptor beta chains from one sample in a study of blood T cell repertoires in COVID-19. TCRdb's table, derived via immunoSEQ multiplex PCR, lists solely in-frame clones and lacks some. In the table there are about 170,000 clones, 84% of which are singletons. Sequenced: peripheral blood. Every receptor here comes from an elderly woman with COVID-19, enrolled during active disease. The CDR3 runs from the conserved cysteine through the conserved F or W. A D gene is named only where the DNA matches it firmly. Clone size is not always given. Where it is, it says once, few, many or a class for expanded clones.

TRBV18,once,.,TRBJ2-5,TGTGCCAGCTCACCGGAAACTAACCAAGAGACCCAGTACTTC,CASSPETNQETQYF
TRBV3-1/TRBV3-2,.,.,TRBJ2-7,TGTGCCAGCCGTAGAGAGGGGGGGGGAACCTACGAGCAGTACTTC,CASRREGGGTYEQYF
TRBV4-1,.,.,TRBJ2-5,TGCGCCAGCAGGGGGGCAGGGAAAGAGACCCAGTACTTC,CASRGAGKETQYF
TRBV7-2,.,TRBD1,TRBJ2-7,TGTGCCAGCAGCCTTGACGGACAGGGTGCCGTCTACGAGCAGTACTTC,CASSLDGQGAVYEQYF
TRBV9,once,TRBD1,TRBJ1-2,TGTGCCAGCAGCGTCGACAGGGGACAAGCCGGGGACTATGGCTACACCTTC,CASSVDRGQAGDYGYTF
TRBV18,.,TRBD1,TRBJ1-1,TGTGCCAGCTCACCCCGGACGGGTGACAGGGGGCTTACTGAAGCTTTCTTT,CASSPRTGDRGLTEAFF
TRBV6-2/TRBV6-3,.,.,TRBJ1-2,TGTGCCAGCAGTTACCCAGGGGCGAACTATGGCTACACCTTC,CASSYPGANYGYTF
TRBV15,few,TRBD1,TRBJ1-1,TGTGCCACCACTGAGACAGGGCGCGCGAATACTGAAGCTTTCTTT,CATTETGRANTEAFF
TRBV19,.,.,TRBJ1-2,TGTGCCAGTAGTATCGGTTTTAGGGGCGATTACTATGGCTACACCTTC,CASSIGFRGDYYGYTF
TRBV19,.,TRBD1,TRBJ2-3,TGTGCCACCCGGGACAGGGGCACAGATACGCAGTATTTT,CATRDRGTDTQYF
TRBV10-3,.,TRBD2,TRBJ2-2,TGTGCCATCAGTGAGGTTCTAGCGGGAGTCGCGAACACCGGGGAGCTGTTTTTT,CAISEVLAGVANTGELFF
TRBV30,.,.,TRBJ1-1,TGTGCCTGGAGTGTACAGTGGGACACTGAAGCTTTCTTT,CAWSVQWDTEAFF
TRBV29-1,.,.,TRBJ2-2,TGCAGCGTTGAAGCCTTGCCGGCGGAACACAGGACCGGGGAGCTGTTTTTT,CSVEALPAEHRTGELFF
TRBV5-1,few,.,TRBJ1-6,TGCGCCAGCAAGGAGGGTGGCGGTTATAATTCACCCCTCCACTTT,CASKEGGGYNSPLHF
TRBV27,.,TRBD2,TRBJ2-1,TGTGCCAGCAGTGCGCTAGCGGGGGCCTACAATGAGCAGTTCTTC,CASSALAGAYNEQFF
TRBV6-5,.,TRBD1,TRBJ1-6,TGTGCCAGCAGCACAACAGGGGACGGGAATTCACCCCTCCACTTT,CASSTTGDGNSPLHF
TRBV11-2,few,TRBD1,TRBJ1-1,TGTGCCAGCAGCTTAGCGACAGGGATGAACACTGAAGCTTTCTTT,CASSLATGMNTEAFF
TRBV7-2,.,.,TRBJ1-3,TGTGCCAGCAGCCTTGCTGGCGGTGGAAACACCATATATTTT,CASSLAGGGNTIYF
TRBV11-2,.,.,TRBJ1-2,TGTGCCAGCAGCTTAGACGCGGGCTATGGCTACACCTTC,CASSLDAGYGYTF
TRBV2,.,TRBD1,TRBJ2-3,TGTGCCAGCAGTGAAACCACGGACAGGGCAGATACGCAGTATTTT,CASSETTDRADTQYF
TRBV28,.,TRBD1,TRBJ2-7,TGTGCCAGCAGGGGGACAGTCTACGAGCAGTACTTC,CASRGTVYEQYF
TRBV5-1,.,TRBD2,TRBJ2-3,TGCGCCAGCAGCTCCGGACTAGCGGGAGTTCTGGCAGATACGCAGTATTTT,CASSSGLAGVLADTQYF
TRBV5-1,.,TRBD2,TRBJ2-7,TGCGCCAGCAGCACGGGACTAGCGGGACTGATCTCCTACGAGCAGTACTTC,CASSTGLAGLISYEQYF
TRBV6-6,few,TRBD1,TRBJ1-4,TGTGCCAGCAGTACACAGGGGGAAAAACTGTTTTTT,CASSTQGEKLFF
TRBV11-2,.,.,TRBJ2-3,TGTGCCAGCAGCGCGCGCACAGATACGCAGTATTTT,CASSARTDTQYF
TRBV2,.,TRBD1,TRBJ1-1,TGTGCCAGCAGCAGGGGGCAAGGCACTGAAGCTTTCTTT,CASSRGQGTEAFF
TRBV30,once,TRBD1,TRBJ1-3,TGTGCCTGGAGTCCGACAGGGCTTGGAAACACCATATATTTT,CAWSPTGLGNTIYF
TRBV5-1,.,.,TRBJ1-1,TGCGCCAGCAGCCTGCTCCGTACCCAGGCTGAAGCTTTCTTT,CASSLLRTQAEAFF
TRBV9,.,TRBD1,TRBJ2-1,TGTGCCAGCAGCCCAAGAGGGACAGGGGGTGGTTGGGTTGACGACAATGAGCAGTTCTTC,CASSPRGTGGGWVDDNEQFF
TRBV6-2/TRBV6-3,once,TRBD1,TRBJ1-2,TGTGCCAGCAGCGATCTACCGGGACAGGGGTCCTATGGCTACACCTTC,CASSDLPGQGSYGYTF
TRBV5-4,.,.,TRBJ2-7,TGTGCCAGCAGCTTGGGTCCCGCCTACGAGCAGTACTTC,CASSLGPAYEQYF
TRBV5-5,.,.,TRBJ1-5,TGTGCCAGCAGCTTCCAGGGGCGCAATCAGCCCCAGCATTTT,CASSFQGRNQPQHF
TRBV7-2,.,.,TRBJ2-7,TGTGCCAGCAGCCCTCAGGTAGTTGGCGAGCAGTACTTC,CASSPQVVGEQYF
TRBV15,few,TRBD1,TRBJ1-4,TGTGCCACCAGGGTAGGGACAGGCGGAAATGAAAAACTGTTTTTT,CATRVGTGGNEKLFF
TRBV4-1,.,TRBD2,TRBJ2-1,TGCGCCAGCAGCCCGACTAGCGGGGCATCCTACAATGAGCAGTTCTTC,CASSPTSGASYNEQFF
TRBV19,few,.,TRBJ2-7,TGTGCCAGTAGTCGGACAGAGTCCTACGAGCAGTACTTC,CASSRTESYEQYF
TRBV28,.,.,TRBJ1-1,TGTGCCAGCAGTTTTTCCATGACAGGTGAAGCTTTCTTT,CASSFSMTGEAFF
TRBV7-6,.,TRBD2,TRBJ2-1,TGTGCCAGCAGCTTAGTACCACTAGCGGGTTTATACAATGAGCAGTTCTTC,CASSLVPLAGLYNEQFF
TRBV30,.,.,TRBJ2-6,TGTGCCTGGAGGGAGGAATCTGGGGCCAACGTCCTGACTTTC,CAWREESGANVLTF
TRBV11-3,.,.,TRBJ2-2,TGTGCCAGCAGCTTAGAGGGTAGCCCTAACACCGGGGAGCTGTTTTTT,CASSLEGSPNTGELFF
TRBV4-2,.,.,TRBJ1-2,TGTGCCAGCAGCCAAGAGCTGTCAGGGTTCTATGGCTACACCTTC,CASSQELSGFYGYTF
TRBV5-1,few,TRBD1,TRBJ1-2,TGCGCCAGCCAATCGTGGGACAGGGGGACTAACTATGGCTACACCTTC,CASQSWDRGTNYGYTF
TRBV27,.,.,TRBJ1-1,TGTGCCAGCAGTTTCGGTCCCGACACGAACACTGAAGCTTTCTTT,CASSFGPDTNTEAFF
TRBV28,.,.,TRBJ1-2,TGTGCCAGCAGGTGGAGGACCCACTACACCTTC,CASRWRTHYTF
TRBV27,.,TRBD2,TRBJ2-7,TGTGCCAGCAGTTTATCCATATCGGGGGGGGTTGCCTACGAGCAGTACTTC,CASSLSISGGVAYEQYF
TRBV28,.,TRBD1,TRBJ1-5,TGTGCCAGCAGCCTACTCGGGACAGGGATTAGCAATCAGCCCCAGCATTTT,CASSLLGTGISNQPQHF
TRBV10-3,.,TRBD2,TRBJ2-7,TGTGCCATCAGGGGGACTAGCGGGGCCTACGAGCAGTACTTC,CAIRGTSGAYEQYF
TRBV10-3,.,TRBD1,TRBJ2-7,TGTGCCATCAAGGGACAGGCAACCTACGAGCAGTACTTC,CAIKGQATYEQYF
TRBV9,.,.,TRBJ1-2,TGTGCCAGCAGCCCTAGGGGAGGTCGGTCAGATTCTAACTATGGCTACACCTTC,CASSPRGGRSDSNYGYTF
TRBV6-6,.,.,TRBJ1-1,TGTGCCAGCAGCCTCGCCCCAGGGACAACAAGTAAAGCTTTCTTT,CASSLAPGTTSKAFF
TRBV5-1,.,TRBD1,TRBJ2-5,TGCGCCAGCAGCTCAATGACAGGGGGTGAGGAGACCCAGTACTTC,CASSSMTGGEETQYF
TRBV7-2,.,.,TRBJ2-1,TGTGCCAGCAGCTTAAACAGGGTCTCCTACAATGAGCAGTTCTTC,CASSLNRVSYNEQFF
TRBV7-2,.,TRBD2,TRBJ2-1,TGTGCCAGCAGCTTAAGGCTAGCGGACAATGAGCAGTTCTTC,CASSLRLADNEQFF
TRBV28,.,.,TRBJ2-7,TGTGCCAGCAGTTTTGGAGGGGCGACCTACGAGCAGTACTTC,CASSFGGATYEQYF
TRBV12-3/TRBV12-4,few,.,TRBJ2-2,TGTGCCATCACAGGGTTCCCCGGGGAGCTGTTTTTT,CAITGFPGELFF
TRBV6-2/TRBV6-3,.,.,TRBJ2-6,TGTGCCAGCAGTTCCCCCGGAAGACTAGTCTTAGCTGGGGCCAACGTCCTGACTTTC,CASSSPGRLVLAGANVLTF
TRBV5-4,.,TRBD2,TRBJ2-1,TGTGCCAGCAGTAACCTAGCGGAGTACAATGAGCAGTTCTTC,CASSNLAEYNEQFF